Listed below are T cell receptor beta chains from one sample, sequenced in a study of cytomegalovirus exposure and HLA in healthy donors. Assay: immunoSEQ multiplex PCR; the TCRdb copy retains only in-frame clones and omits some. The profile shows 150,000 to 200,000 clones, roughly four fifths of them singletons. The material sequenced was PBMCs. The origin of the receptors is a woman aged 18-29 years in good health and CMV-seropositive. CDR3s include the opening cysteine and the closing phenylalanine or tryptophan. A D gene is named only where the DNA matches it firmly.

D	J	V	DNA	CDR3
TRBD1	TRBJ1-2	TRBV7-2	TGTGCCATGCAAAACAGGGGGGGCTATGGCTACACCTTC	CAMQNRGGYGYTF
TRBD2	TRBJ2-3	TRBV7-6	TGTGCCAGCAGCCGCCTAGCGGGGGGAAGCACAGATACGCAGTATTTT	CASSRLAGGSTDTQYF
TRBD1	TRBJ2-2	TRBV5-1	TGCGCCAGCAGCCCGACAGGGGCGAACACCGGGGAGCTGTTTTTT	CASSPTGANTGELFF
TRBD1	TRBJ1-3	TRBV19	TGTGCCACCCAACTTACCGGACAGGCTGGAAACACCATATATTTT	CATQLTGQAGNTIYF
TRBD2	TRBJ2-3	TRBV27	TGTGCCAGCAGAGGGCTAGCGGGGCCTAGCACAGATACGCAGTATTTT	CASRGLAGPSTDTQYF
TRBD1	TRBJ2-6	TRBV13	TGTGCCAGCAGCCCCGGACAGGCTTTTTCCTCTGGGGCCAACGTCCTGACTTTC	CASSPGQAFSSGANVLTF
TRBD1	TRBJ2-7	TRBV5-5	TGTGCCAGCAGCGCGAAATCGGACAGGGAACTCTACGAGCAGTACTTC	CASSAKSDRELYEQYF
TRBD1	TRBJ2-2	TRBV19	TGTGCCAGTGCCGACAGGGCAAACACCGGGGAGCTGTTTTTT	CASADRANTGELFF
-	TRBJ1-2	TRBV25-1	TGTGCCAGCTACTCGCCTACTAACTATGGCTACACCTTC	CASYSPTNYGYTF
TRBD1	TRBJ1-5	TRBV7-2	TGTGCCAGCAGCTCTTGGACAGGGGTGGGGAGTCAGCCCCAGCATTTT	CASSSWTGVGSQPQHF